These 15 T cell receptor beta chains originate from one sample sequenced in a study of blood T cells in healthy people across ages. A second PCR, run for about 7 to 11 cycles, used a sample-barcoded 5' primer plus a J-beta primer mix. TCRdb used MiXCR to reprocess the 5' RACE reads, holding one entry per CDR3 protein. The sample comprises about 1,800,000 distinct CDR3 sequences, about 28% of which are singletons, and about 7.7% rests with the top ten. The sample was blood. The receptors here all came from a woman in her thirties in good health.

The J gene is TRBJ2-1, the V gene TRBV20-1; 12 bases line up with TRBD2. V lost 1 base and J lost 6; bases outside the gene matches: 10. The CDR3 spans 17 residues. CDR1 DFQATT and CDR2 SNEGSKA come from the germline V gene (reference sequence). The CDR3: CSARGALELAGGNEQFF. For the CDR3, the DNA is TGCAGTGCTAGAGGGGCCCTAGAACTAGCGGGAGGCAATGAGCAGTTCTTC.

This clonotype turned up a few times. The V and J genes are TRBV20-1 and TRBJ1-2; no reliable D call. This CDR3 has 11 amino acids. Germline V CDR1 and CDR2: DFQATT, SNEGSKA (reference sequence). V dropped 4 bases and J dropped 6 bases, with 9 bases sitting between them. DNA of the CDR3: TGCAGTGCTATGGTGGTCGATGGCTACACCTTC. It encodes CSAMVVDGYTF.

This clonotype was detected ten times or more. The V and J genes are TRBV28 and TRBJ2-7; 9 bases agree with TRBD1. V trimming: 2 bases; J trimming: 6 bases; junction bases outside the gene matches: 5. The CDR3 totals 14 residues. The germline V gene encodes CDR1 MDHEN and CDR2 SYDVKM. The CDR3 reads CASSLKQGAGEQYF. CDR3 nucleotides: TGTGCCAGCAGTTTAAAACAGGGGGCTGGCGAGCAGTACTTC.

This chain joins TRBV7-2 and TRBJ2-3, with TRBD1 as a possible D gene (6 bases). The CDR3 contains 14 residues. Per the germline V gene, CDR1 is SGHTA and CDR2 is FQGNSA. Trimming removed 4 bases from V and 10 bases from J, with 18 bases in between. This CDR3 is CASSSVSPGDPQYF. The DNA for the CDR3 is TGTGCCAGCAGCTCAGTCTCCCCAGGGGATCCGCAGTATTTT. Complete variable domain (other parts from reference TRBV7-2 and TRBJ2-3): GAGVSQSPSNKVTEKGKDVELRCDPISGHTALYWYRQSLGQGLEFLIYFQGNSAPDKSGLPSDRFSAERTGGSVSTLTIQRTQQEDSAVYLCASSSVSPGDPQYFGPGTRLTVL.

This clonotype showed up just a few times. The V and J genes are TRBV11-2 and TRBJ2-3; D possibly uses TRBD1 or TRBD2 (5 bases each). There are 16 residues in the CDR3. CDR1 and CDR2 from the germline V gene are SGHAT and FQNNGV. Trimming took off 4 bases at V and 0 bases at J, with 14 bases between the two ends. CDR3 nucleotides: TGTGCCAGCAGCTCCTTCGGGGCCGCGAGCACAGATACGCAGTATTTT. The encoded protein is CASSSFGAASTDTQYF.

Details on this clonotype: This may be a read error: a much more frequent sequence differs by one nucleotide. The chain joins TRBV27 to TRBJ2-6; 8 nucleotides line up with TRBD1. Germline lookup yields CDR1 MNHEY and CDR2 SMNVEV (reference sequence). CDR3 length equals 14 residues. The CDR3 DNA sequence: TGTGCCAGCAGTCCCTCGACAGGGGCCAACATCCTGACTTTC. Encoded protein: CASSPSTGANILTF.

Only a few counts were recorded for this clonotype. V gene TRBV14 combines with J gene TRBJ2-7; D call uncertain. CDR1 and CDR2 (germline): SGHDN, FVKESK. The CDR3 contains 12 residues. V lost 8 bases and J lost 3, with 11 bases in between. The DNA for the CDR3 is TGTGCCAGCCGCGGCCCTAACTACGAGCAGTACTTC. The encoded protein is CASRGPNYEQYF.

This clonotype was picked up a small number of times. In nucleotides, the CDR3 is TGCGCCAGCAGCCCACTAGCGGGGGGCGCCACAGATACGCAGTATTTT. Its protein is CASSPLAGGATDTQYF. The chain is built from TRBV5-1 and TRBJ2-3, with 12 bases identical to TRBD2. The CDR3 spans 16 residues. Per the germline V gene, CDR1 is SGHRS and CDR2 is YFSETQ. The trim removed 4 bases at V and 2 bases at J, leaving 5 bases unmatched.

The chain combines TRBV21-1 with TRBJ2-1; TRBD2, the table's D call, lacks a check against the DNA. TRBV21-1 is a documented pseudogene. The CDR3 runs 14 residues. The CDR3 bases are TGTGCCAGCCCTAAAGGACTAGCGCGGGATGAGCAGTTCTTC. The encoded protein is CASPKGLARDEQFF.

CDR3 coding DNA: TGTGCCAGCAGCTTAGTAGCGGGAGATCGGGATGAGCAGTTCTTC. Its protein product is CASSLVAGDRDEQFF. This chain joins TRBV7-8 and TRBJ2-1, with TRBD2 identical over 9 bases. Germline loops: CDR1 SGHVS, CDR2 FQNEAQ. With 1 base clipped from V and 8 bases from J, the junction kept 6 bases outside the gene matches. The CDR3 runs to 15 residues.

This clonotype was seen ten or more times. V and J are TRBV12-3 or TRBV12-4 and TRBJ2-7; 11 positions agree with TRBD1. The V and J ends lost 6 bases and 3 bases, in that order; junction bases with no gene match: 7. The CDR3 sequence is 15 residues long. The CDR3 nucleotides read TGTGCCAGCAGATCTACCGGGACAGGGGGCTACGAGCAGTACTTC. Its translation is CASRSTGTGGYEQYF.

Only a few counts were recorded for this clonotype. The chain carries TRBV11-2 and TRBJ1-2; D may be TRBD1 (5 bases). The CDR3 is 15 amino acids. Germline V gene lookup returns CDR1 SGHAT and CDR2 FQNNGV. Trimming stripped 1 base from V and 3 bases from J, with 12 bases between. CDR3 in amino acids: CASSLVQGRDYGYTF. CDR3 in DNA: TGTGCCAGCAGCTTAGTTCAGGGAAGGGACTATGGCTACACCTTC.

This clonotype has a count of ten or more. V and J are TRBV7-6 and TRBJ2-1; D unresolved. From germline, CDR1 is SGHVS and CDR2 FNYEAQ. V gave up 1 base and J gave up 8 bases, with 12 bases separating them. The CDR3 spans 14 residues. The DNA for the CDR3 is TGTGCCAGCAGCTTAGTGGCGGATGGGCATGAGCAGTTCTTC. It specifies CASSLVADGHEQFF.

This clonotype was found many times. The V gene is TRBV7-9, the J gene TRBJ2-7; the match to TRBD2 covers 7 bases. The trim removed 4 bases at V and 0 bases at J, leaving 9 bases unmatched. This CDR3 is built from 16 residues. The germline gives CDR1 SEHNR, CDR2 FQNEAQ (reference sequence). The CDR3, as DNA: TGTGCCAGCAGCTGGTCAGGGAGGGACTCCTCCTACGAGCAGTACTTC. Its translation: CASSWSGRDSSYEQYF.

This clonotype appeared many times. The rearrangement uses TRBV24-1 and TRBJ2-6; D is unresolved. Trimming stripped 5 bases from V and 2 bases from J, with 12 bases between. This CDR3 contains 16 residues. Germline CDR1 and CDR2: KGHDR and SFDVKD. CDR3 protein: CATSVPTATGANVLTF. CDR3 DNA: TGTGCCACCAGTGTTCCGACGGCTACTGGGGCCAACGTCCTGACTTTC.